This T cell receptor beta chain was sequenced for a study of Graves' ophthalmopathy and Graves' hyperthyroidism. The overall study: Peripheral blood was collected at initial diagnosis, before any treatment. Findings of the study overall: A 13-signature model separated ophthalmopathy from stable hyperthyroidism, reaching 87.88% sensitivity and 81.08% specificity cross-validated. Blood also held most thyroid clonotypes expanded above 0.001 frequency.

The study amplified TCR beta CDR3 regions using RNA transcripts. In the first round, RT-PCR was carried out with HTBI primers, and a multiplex PCR formed the second round. MiXCR was run by TCRdb on the multiplex PCR reads, yielding one entry per CDR3 protein. This table holds roughly 160,000 distinct CDR3 sequences, approximately 40% found once. The PBMCs used were ones drawn from 9.5 to 10 ml of fresh peripheral blood. This clonotype was seen at least ten times. What it binds is not known. CDR1 is PRHDT, CDR2 FYEKMQ, per germline (reference sequence). V dropped 6 bases and J dropped 6 bases, with 15 bases sitting between them. The CDR3 totals 14 residues.

The receptor's source is a man between 25 and 39 years old with Graves' ophthalmopathy. This chain connects TRBV13 to TRBJ1-5; a possible D gene is TRBD1 (5 bases). The sequenced material came from peripheral blood. The CDR3 DNA is TGTGCCAGCAGTTACGGGGCCGGGGGTCAGCCCCAGCATTTT. This gives the protein CASSYGAGGQPQHF.